The following is a T cell receptor beta chain sequence with its context. Its antigen specificity is not known. One base away there is no much larger clone; base qualities are not given. This entry belongs to a study of blood T cell repertoires in COVID-19 (dated by TCRdb to about 2020). About the study as a whole: The collaborator samples originated in the United States, Italy and Spain and spanned the acute and convalescent phases of COVID-19. The samples were drawn from two sources: the first 160 participants of the ongoing ImmuneRACE study, and 1,254 subjects contributed by 6 global collaborators. Sample metadata almost always included a de-identified subject ID, COVID-19 status, age in years and sex. Deeply sampled blood TCRbeta repertoires from subjects exposed to, actively infected with, or recovered from COVID-19 were included in the dataset. The material from the prospective study consisted of cDNA or gDNA derived from T cells, B-cell-depleted T cells, or PBMCs. A freely available public database, intended as a resource for researchers studying the immune response to SARS-CoV-2, is where the repertoires were released. Where HLA class I and class II types were available, the types were taken from metadata supplied by the sample provider, not from assay-based typing.

Study-wide findings and limitations: The amount of clinical and demographic metadata varied by source and participant and was provided uncurated.

TCRbeta CDR3 regions were amplified from genomic DNA by means of the immunoSEQ Assay, a bias-controlled multiplex PCR. The published analysis was carried out like this. Nucleated cell counts per sample were estimated from amplification of reference gene primers within the assay. To quantify the absolute abundance of each unique TCRbeta CDR3 rearrangement, sequence reads were collapsed and filtered. For each sample, productive Simpson clonality was calculated as the square root of Simpson's diversity index over productive rearrangements. TCRdb carries this immuneACCESS record with in-frame sequences only. Its versions omit some clonotypes, under half of them owing to an unresolved V gene in the studies checked, with the rest unexplained. V and J calls and clone size are copied from that table; D and trimming were computed from the DNA. Recorded for this sample are about 200,000 clones; 75% to 90% of them occurred a single time. The biggest ten clones account for 6.9% of the sample.

The collaborating institutions used their own protocols to collect whole blood in K2EDTA tubes. Collaborator samples were shipped for TCRbeta analysis as frozen whole blood, isolated PBMCs, or DNA extracted from either sample type. The germline V gene supplies CDR1 MNHEY and CDR2 SVGEGT. The junction shows trimming of 2 bases on V and 2 bases on J, and the gene matches do not reach 7 bases of it. From cysteine to phenylalanine, the CDR3 is 16 amino acids long. CDR3 DNA is the only sequence kept; it has 48 bases, read in frame from the first base. The sequence was obtained from a man in his sixties with acute or convalescent COVID-19. The chain uses TRBV6-2 or TRBV6-3 and TRBJ2-7, with 9 central nucleotides matching TRBD2. Input material: peripheral blood. Here is the DNA: TGTGCCAGCAGTTACGCTAGCGGGACGCTCCCCTACGAGCAGTACTTC. This yields the protein CASSYASGTLPYEQYF.